This T cell receptor (beta chain) was identified in a study of T cells in Graves' hyperthyroidism and ophthalmopathy. Study background: Before treatment of any kind, peripheral blood was taken at initial diagnosis.

Whole-study results and caveats: In the blood, most expanded thyroid clonotypes above 0.001 appeared as well.

Notes on this clonotype: The antigen is unknown.

TCR beta CDR3 sequences were amplified from RNA transcripts. HTBI primers were the set used in a first-round RT-PCR of the TCR CDR3. One entry per CDR3 protein, called by TCRdb with MiXCR from the multiplex PCR reads. Here the sample spans more than 300,000 distinct CDR3 sequences, around a sixth being singletons. Trimming pared 1 base from V and 0 bases from J, leaving 9 bases between. The CDR3 spans 16 residues. Germline V gives CDR1 SGHVS, CDR2 FNYEAQ. The study based diagnoses on clinical symptoms, serum thyroxine and TRAb, thyroid ultrasound and orbital computed tomography. Fresh 10 ml peripheral blood yielded PBMCs.

This chain links TRBV7-6 with TRBJ2-2; D is unresolved. The clonotype originates from a man aged 18 to 29 with Graves' ophthalmopathy. Sequencing was done on a sample of blood. The CDR3 reads CASSLDGSTNTGELFF. CDR3 DNA sequence: TGTGCCAGCAGCTTAGATGGGTCCACGAACACCGGGGAGCTGTTTTTT. Using reference TRBV7-6 and TRBJ2-2 for the parts outside the CDR3, the full variable domain is GAGVSQSPRYKVTKRGQDVALRCDPISGHVSLYWYRQALGQGPEFLTYFNYEAQQDKSGLPNDRFSAERPEGSISTLTIQRTEQRDSAMYRCASSLDGSTNTGELFFGEGSRLTVL.